This T cell receptor (beta chain) was profiled in a study of cytomegalovirus exposure and HLA in healthy donors. Across the whole study: Genotyping of 400 or so donors showed that 80% to 85% belonged to the Caucasian-associated ancestry cluster. Study-level findings and limits: In a later analysis, common viral pathogens appeared linked to several of the most significant clusters. An Asian-associated ancestry cluster reportedly showed fewer N-insertions than the approximately 650-donor mean in a later analysis.

The CDR3 spans 14 residues. Germline V gene sequence: CDR1 LNHDA, CDR2 SQIVND (reference sequence). V was cut by 6 bases and J by 0 bases, with 11 bases left in between. 13 Jbeta primers and 60 Vbeta primers were used for the PCR. Sequenced by immunoSEQ multiplex PCR; TCRdb stores in-frame clones only, minus some. Among 100,000 to 150,000 clones listed, 81% were seen once. Regarding this clone: The target antigen is unknown.

This chain connects TRBV19 to TRBJ1-1; TRBD1 might be the D (6 bases). What was sequenced was PBMCs. The source is a woman between 40 and 50 years old in good health and CMV-seronegative. CDR3 in DNA: TGTGCCAGTAGAAAACAGGGTATGAACACTGAAGCTTTCTTT. Its translation: CASRKQGMNTEAFF. Full variable domain (rest looked up from reference TRBV19 and TRBJ1-1): DGGITQSPKYLFRKEGQNVTLSCEQNLNHDAMYWYRQDPGQGLRLIYYSQIVNDFQKGDIAEGYSVSREKKESFPLTVTSAQKNPTAFYLCASRKQGMNTEAFFGQGTRLTVV.